Listed below are T cell receptor beta chains from one sample, sequenced in a study of blood T cells in healthy people across ages. TCRdb re-called the 5' RACE reads through MiXCR, storing one row per CDR3 protein. The table has around 1,800,000 distinct CDR3 sequences, 30% to 40% seen once. The specimen was blood. The receptors were gathered from a human donor in good health. Both conserved end residues are part of each CDR3. Each record gives: clone size, V gene, D gene, J gene, CDR3 protein, CDR3 DNA. The D gene is left open where the match is weak. Not every row has a clone size; where given, it reads once, few, many or a size class.

abundance: .; v_gene: TRBV18; d_gene: .; j_gene: TRBJ2-6; CDR3aa: CASPPSVPGANVLTF; CDR3nt: TGTGCCAGCCCACCTAGTGTACCTGGGGCCAACGTCCTGACTTTC
abundance: .; v_gene: TRBV4-3; d_gene: .; j_gene: TRBJ1-3; CDR3aa: CASSQDSVGTGNTIYF; CDR3nt: TGCGCCAGCAGCCAAGATTCCGTGGGTACTGGAAACACCATATATTTT
abundance: .; v_gene: TRBV28; d_gene: .; j_gene: TRBJ2-7; CDR3aa: CASSSHGLYEQYF; CDR3nt: TGTGCCAGCAGTTCCCACGGTCTCTACGAGCAGTACTTC
abundance: .; v_gene: TRBV7-9; d_gene: TRBD2; j_gene: TRBJ2-3; CDR3aa: CARISLAGAKHTQYF; CDR3nt: TGTGCCCGCATTTCCCTAGCGGGGGCGAAGCATACGCAGTATTTT
abundance: .; v_gene: TRBV6-2/TRBV6-3; d_gene: .; j_gene: TRBJ1-5; CDR3aa: CASSYSEGYYSNQPQHF; CDR3nt: TGTGCCAGCAGTTACTCCGAAGGGTATTATAGCAATCAGCCCCAGCATTTT
abundance: few; v_gene: TRBV5-5; d_gene: TRBD1; j_gene: TRBJ1-2; CDR3aa: CASRMQPGQGSIYGYTF; CDR3nt: TGTGCCAGCAGAATGCAACCCGGACAGGGTAGCATCTATGGCTACACCTTC
abundance: once; v_gene: TRBV9; d_gene: TRBD1; j_gene: TRBJ2-3; CDR3aa: CASSVTGGIVDTQYF; CDR3nt: TGTGCCAGCAGCGTGACAGGGGGGATTGTGGATACGCAGTATTTT
abundance: .; v_gene: TRBV7-2; d_gene: .; j_gene: TRBJ2-3; CDR3aa: CASSLVLGRITDTQYF; CDR3nt: TGTGCCAGCAGCTTAGTCCTAGGGCGGATCACAGATACGCAGTATTTT
abundance: .; v_gene: TRBV29-1; d_gene: .; j_gene: TRBJ1-2; CDR3aa: CSVEGRGPKWGYTF; CDR3nt: TGCAGCGTTGAGGGCAGGGGCCCAAAGTGGGGCTACACCTTC
abundance: many; v_gene: TRBV10-3; d_gene: .; j_gene: TRBJ2-4; CDR3aa: CAISEVGGDSDIQYF; CDR3nt: TGTGCCATCAGTGAGGTCGGAGGGGATAGCGACATTCAGTACTTC
abundance: once; v_gene: TRBV29-1; d_gene: .; j_gene: TRBJ2-1; CDR3aa: CSVDTGDYEQFF; CDR3nt: TGCAGCGTTGATACAGGTGATTACGAGCAGTTCTTC
abundance: .; v_gene: TRBV6-2/TRBV6-3; d_gene: .; j_gene: TRBJ2-7; CDR3aa: CASSYPRYSYEQYF; CDR3nt: TGTGCCAGCAGTTACCCACGATACTCCTACGAGCAGTACTTC
abundance: .; v_gene: TRBV6-2/TRBV6-3; d_gene: .; j_gene: TRBJ2-6; CDR3aa: CASSYGWSGANVLTF; CDR3nt: TGTGCCAGCAGTTACGGGTGGTCCGGGGCCAACGTCCTGACTTTC
abundance: .; v_gene: TRBV24-1; d_gene: TRBD1; j_gene: TRBJ1-2; CDR3aa: CATADRDDYGYTF; CDR3nt: TGTGCCACCGCAGACAGGGACGACTATGGCTACACCTTC
abundance: .; v_gene: TRBV20-1; d_gene: .; j_gene: TRBJ2-7; CDR3aa: CSARDARGSYEQYF; CDR3nt: TGCAGTGCTAGAGATGCCCGGGGTTCCTACGAGCAGTACTTC
abundance: .; v_gene: TRBV4-1; d_gene: .; j_gene: TRBJ1-5; CDR3aa: CASSQVLVNQPQHF; CDR3nt: TGCGCCAGCAGCCAAGTGTTGGTTAATCAGCCCCAGCATTTT
abundance: .; v_gene: TRBV29-1; d_gene: .; j_gene: TRBJ2-7; CDR3aa: CSVLQGASYEQYF; CDR3nt: TGCAGCGTTCTACAAGGGGCCTCCTACGAGCAGTACTTC
abundance: .; v_gene: TRBV20-1; d_gene: .; j_gene: TRBJ2-1; CDR3aa: CSARDSGFNEQFF; CDR3nt: TGCAGTGCTAGAGATTCGGGATTTAATGAGCAGTTCTTC
abundance: .; v_gene: TRBV29-1; d_gene: TRBD1; j_gene: TRBJ1-2; CDR3aa: CSVGLYRDREF; CDR3nt: TGCAGCGTTGGCCTTTACCGGGACAGGGAATTC
abundance: .; v_gene: TRBV29-1; d_gene: .; j_gene: TRBJ2-1; CDR3aa: CSVEWLYNEQFF; CDR3nt: TGCAGCGTTGAATGGCTTTACAATGAGCAGTTCTTC
abundance: few; v_gene: TRBV12-3/TRBV12-4; d_gene: TRBD2; j_gene: TRBJ2-5; CDR3aa: CASSTRGGRETQYF; CDR3nt: TGTGCCAGCTCCACCCGGGGGGGCCGGGAGACCCAGTACTTC
abundance: .; v_gene: TRBV29-1; d_gene: .; j_gene: TRBJ2-3; CDR3aa: CSVGIASTDTQYF; CDR3nt: TGCAGCGTTGGGATAGCAAGCACAGATACGCAGTATTTT
abundance: many; v_gene: TRBV29-1; d_gene: TRBD1; j_gene: TRBJ2-7; CDR3aa: CSVEAPEAGGEQYF; CDR3nt: TGCAGCGTTGAAGCTCCAGAGGCAGGGGGCGAGCAGTACTTC
abundance: few; v_gene: TRBV12-3/TRBV12-4; d_gene: TRBD1; j_gene: TRBJ1-6; CDR3aa: CASNIQGANSPLHF; CDR3nt: TGTGCCAGCAATATACAGGGGGCTAATTCACCCCTCCACTTT
abundance: .; v_gene: TRBV6-2/TRBV6-3; d_gene: .; j_gene: TRBJ1-5; CDR3aa: CASSYSTGGFSFNQPQHF; CDR3nt: TGTGCCAGCAGTTACTCGACAGGAGGGTTCAGTTTTAATCAGCCCCAGCATTTT
abundance: .; v_gene: TRBV29-1; d_gene: .; j_gene: TRBJ1-5; CDR3aa: CSVATALNQPQHF; CDR3nt: TGCAGTGTTGCGACAGCCCTCAATCAGCCCCAGCATTTT
abundance: few; v_gene: TRBV12-3/TRBV12-4; d_gene: TRBD1; j_gene: TRBJ1-5; CDR3aa: CASSHRSRDRVRQPQHF; CDR3nt: TGTGCCAGCAGTCACCGCTCGCGGGACAGGGTACGGCAGCCCCAGCATTTT
abundance: .; v_gene: TRBV15; d_gene: .; j_gene: TRBJ2-7; CDR3aa: CATSSGYGGNEQYF; CDR3nt: TGTGCCACCAGCAGTGGGTACGGGGGTAACGAGCAGTACTTC
abundance: .; v_gene: TRBV29-1; d_gene: TRBD1; j_gene: TRBJ1-2; CDR3aa: CSAPSPQGVLWYGYTF; CDR3nt: TGCAGCGCCCCGTCCCCCCAGGGGGTACTGTGGTATGGCTACACCTTC
abundance: few; v_gene: TRBV29-1; d_gene: .; j_gene: TRBJ2-1; CDR3aa: CSVARDPRDEQFF; CDR3nt: TGCAGCGTTGCCCGGGACCCGCGCGATGAGCAGTTCTTC
abundance: .; v_gene: TRBV6-2/TRBV6-3; d_gene: .; j_gene: TRBJ2-7; CDR3aa: CASSYGDGEPYEQYF; CDR3nt: TGTGCCAGCAGTTACGGGGACGGGGAGCCCTACGAGCAGTACTTC
abundance: .; v_gene: TRBV15; d_gene: .; j_gene: TRBJ1-2; CDR3aa: CATSRDRQAAGGYTF; CDR3nt: TGTGCCACCAGCAGAGATCGACAGGCGGCGGGTGGCTACACCTTC
abundance: .; v_gene: TRBV20-1; d_gene: TRBD2; j_gene: TRBJ2-1; CDR3aa: CSARDLGANSGGREQFF; CDR3nt: TGCAGTGCTAGAGATTTGGGGGCGAATAGCGGGGGGCGGGAGCAGTTCTTC
abundance: .; v_gene: TRBV14; d_gene: .; j_gene: TRBJ1-1; CDR3aa: CASSSLGGAPTEAFF; CDR3nt: TGTGCCAGCAGTTCTCTGGGGGGGGCGCCCACTGAAGCTTTCTTT
abundance: .; v_gene: TRBV5-1; d_gene: .; j_gene: TRBJ2-3; CDR3aa: CASSLGLSGDAQYF; CDR3nt: TGCGCCAGCAGCCTGGGACTCTCCGGAGATGCGCAGTATTTT
abundance: .; v_gene: TRBV30; d_gene: .; j_gene: TRBJ2-1; CDR3aa: CARSLSSYNEQFF; CDR3nt: TGTGCCCGGAGCCTAAGCTCCTACAATGAGCAGTTCTTC
abundance: .; v_gene: TRBV6-2/TRBV6-3; d_gene: .; j_gene: TRBJ2-1; CDR3aa: CASQRRTDEQFF; CDR3nt: TGTGCCAGCCAAAGGAGGACAGATGAGCAGTTCTTC
abundance: .; v_gene: TRBV27; d_gene: TRBD1; j_gene: TRBJ1-2; CDR3aa: CASSLRGDRGPGYGYTF; CDR3nt: TGTGCCAGCAGTCTTAGAGGGGACAGGGGGCCTGGCTATGGCTACACCTTC
abundance: .; v_gene: TRBV5-1; d_gene: .; j_gene: TRBJ2-7; CDR3aa: CASSWRPTYEQYF; CDR3nt: TGCGCCAGCAGCTGGAGACCAACCTACGAGCAGTACTTC
abundance: .; v_gene: TRBV5-1; d_gene: .; j_gene: TRBJ2-1; CDR3aa: CASSLMTVDTNEQFF; CDR3nt: TGCGCCAGCAGCTTGATGACAGTTGATACCAATGAGCAGTTCTTC
abundance: .; v_gene: TRBV10-3; d_gene: .; j_gene: TRBJ1-2; CDR3aa: CAIREVPSSDYGYTF; CDR3nt: TGTGCCATCAGAGAAGTCCCAAGCTCGGACTATGGCTACACCTTC
abundance: few; v_gene: TRBV6-1; d_gene: .; j_gene: TRBJ1-2; CDR3aa: CATEPGRYGYTF; CDR3nt: TGTGCCACTGAGCCGGGGCGCTATGGCTACACCTTC
abundance: .; v_gene: TRBV3-1; d_gene: .; j_gene: TRBJ2-5; CDR3aa: CASSQPDRYQETQYF; CDR3nt: TGTGCCAGCAGTCAACCTGACAGGTACCAAGAGACCCAGTACTTC
abundance: .; v_gene: TRBV6-6; d_gene: .; j_gene: TRBJ2-3; CDR3aa: CASSFAGQTTDTQYF; CDR3nt: TGTGCCAGCAGTTTCGCGGGACAGACCACAGATACGCAGTATTTT
abundance: .; v_gene: TRBV3-1; d_gene: TRBD2; j_gene: TRBJ2-7; CDR3aa: CASSPSRGTSGGAYEQYF; CDR3nt: TGTGCCAGCAGCCCGTCCCGTGGTACTAGCGGGGGGGCCTACGAGCAGTACTTC
abundance: .; v_gene: TRBV6-1; d_gene: .; j_gene: TRBJ2-7; CDR3aa: CASSEARGYEQYF; CDR3nt: TGTGCCAGCAGTGAAGCGAGGGGCTACGAGCAGTACTTC
abundance: .; v_gene: TRBV12-5; d_gene: .; j_gene: TRBJ2-3; CDR3aa: CASGFGEERTSTGTQYF; CDR3nt: TGTGCTAGTGGTTTCGGAGAGGAGAGAACTAGCACAGGTACGCAGTATTTT
abundance: .; v_gene: TRBV4-3; d_gene: .; j_gene: TRBJ1-2; CDR3aa: CASSQRGGNHGCTF; CDR3nt: TGCGCCAGCAGCCAACGGGGCGGAAACCATGGCTGCACCTTC
abundance: few; v_gene: TRBV6-5; d_gene: .; j_gene: TRBJ1-2; CDR3aa: CASSYGDSNYGYTF; CDR3nt: TGTGCCAGCAGTTATGGGGATTCCAACTATGGCTACACCTTC
abundance: once; v_gene: TRBV7-9; d_gene: .; j_gene: TRBJ2-7; CDR3aa: CASSPPAPSSYNEQYF; CDR3nt: TGTGCCAGCAGCCCCCCGGCACCGAGCTCCTACAATGAGCAGTACTTC
abundance: once; v_gene: TRBV7-2; d_gene: TRBD2; j_gene: TRBJ2-2; CDR3aa: CASSLTLAVATGELFF; CDR3nt: TGTGCCAGCAGCTTAACTCTAGCGGTGGCCACCGGGGAGCTGTTTTTT
abundance: many; v_gene: TRBV20-1; d_gene: .; j_gene: TRBJ2-5; CDR3aa: CSASGGPQETQYF; CDR3nt: TGCAGTGCTAGCGGGGGGCCTCAAGAGACCCAGTACTTC
abundance: .; v_gene: TRBV4-2; d_gene: TRBD2; j_gene: TRBJ2-2; CDR3aa: CASSQAALAGGELFF; CDR3nt: TGTGCCAGCAGCCAAGCAGCCCTAGCGGGCGGGGAGCTGTTTTTT
abundance: few; v_gene: TRBV29-1; d_gene: TRBD1; j_gene: TRBJ2-7; CDR3aa: CSVVSRTDRGYEQYF; CDR3nt: TGCAGCGTTGTTTCGAGGACCGACAGGGGTTACGAGCAGTACTTC
abundance: few; v_gene: TRBV5-8; d_gene: .; j_gene: TRBJ2-5; CDR3aa: CASSLKIQETQYF; CDR3nt: TGTGCCAGCAGCTTGAAGATTCAAGAGACCCAGTACTTC
abundance: many; v_gene: TRBV29-1; d_gene: .; j_gene: TRBJ1-2; CDR3aa: CSVALGYTF; CDR3nt: TGCAGCGTTGCTCTTGGCTACACCTTC
abundance: .; v_gene: TRBV5-1; d_gene: .; j_gene: TRBJ2-1; CDR3aa: CASSLEGLLYNEQFF; CDR3nt: TGCGCTAGCAGCTTGGAAGGTTTACTCTACAATGAGCAGTTCTTC
abundance: once; v_gene: TRBV10-3; d_gene: TRBD2; j_gene: TRBJ2-1; CDR3aa: CAISEPGLADCNEQFF; CDR3nt: TGTGCCATCAGTGAGCCGGGACTAGCGGATTGCAATGAGCAGTTCTTC